Each of the 6 T cell receptor beta chains below was sequenced from the same sample in a study of CD8+CD57+ T cells in acquired aplastic anemia. In patients chosen for sequencing, flow cytometry had shown CD8+CD57+ cell expansion. TCR beta VDJ combinations and CDR3 sequences were profiled from genomic DNA. TCRdb processed the reads anew with MiXCR; each CDR3 protein has one entry. Here the sample spans about 180,000 distinct CDR3 sequences, around 60% being singletons. Sequencing was performed on sorted CD4+, CD8+, or CD8+CD57+ T cells (not recorded which) from PBMCs. Receptors were obtained from a human donor with aplastic anemia.

At least ten counts were recorded for this clonotype. The rearrangement joins TRBV6-5 to TRBJ1-6; D is unresolved. CDR1 and CDR2 (germline): MNHEY, SVGAGI. Trimming removed 0 bases from V and 10 bases from J, with 7 bases in between. The CDR3 totals 13 residues. This CDR3 reads CASSYSSGSPLHF. CDR3 in DNA: TGTGCCAGCAGTTACTCGAGTGGGTCACCCCTCCACTTT.

The sample holds a few counts of this clonotype. The chain has TRBV9 and TRBJ2-7, with a possible D match to TRBD1 (6 bases). The germline CDR1 and CDR2 sequences are SGDLS and YYNGEE. Trimming left V 4 bases short and J 3 bases short, with 11 bases between. This CDR3 has 13 amino acids. The CDR3 region has the DNA TGTGCCAGCAGCCTTCGACAGGACTACGAGCAGTACTTC. This sequence encodes CASSLRQDYEQYF.

V gene TRBV20-1 combines with J gene TRBJ2-3; TRBD2 aligns across 9 bases. In germline, CDR1 is DFQATT, CDR2 SNEGSKA (reference sequence). The V gene end was trimmed by 1 base and the J gene end by 0 bases; junction bases not matched to a gene: 11. CDR3 length: 18 residues. CDR3 coding DNA: TGCAGTGCTAGAGCAGGGATACCGGGACTAGCTAGCACAGATACGCAGTATTTT. Amino acid sequence: CSARAGIPGLASTDTQYF.

The rearrangement links TRBV2 to TRBJ1-1; unclear D gene. The germline CDR1 and CDR2 sequences are SNHLY and FYNNEI. The CDR3 extends over 13 amino acids. V gave up 1 base and J gave up 6 bases, with 9 bases separating them. This CDR3 reads CASSEERSSEAFF. CDR3 DNA: TGTGCCAGCAGTGAAGAGAGAAGCTCTGAAGCTTTCTTT.

With regard to this clonotype: The junction and the germline gene differ at one end; a read error may be behind it. The V gene is TRBV7-3, the J gene TRBJ2-5; 7 bases agree with TRBD2. The CDR3 runs to 16 residues. Germline V gives CDR1 SGHTA, CDR2 FQGTGA. The CDR3 protein is CASSQGGAGRGETQYF. The CDR3 nucleotides read TGCGCCAGCAGCCAAGGTGGAGCGGGGCGCGGAGAGACCCAGTACTTC.

This clonotype is a singleton in its sample. The rearrangement uses TRBV19 and TRBJ2-3, with 9 bases fitting TRBD2. Trimming cost V 2 bases and J 2 bases; bases outside gene matches: 8. CDR3 length equals 17 residues. CDR1 and CDR2 (germline): LNHDA, SQIVND (reference sequence). The CDR3 is CASSIRGLAGNTDTQYF. CDR3 in DNA: TGTGCCAGTAGTATAAGGGGCCTAGCGGGGAACACAGATACGCAGTATTTT. The full variable domain, its missing parts supplied by reference TRBV19 and TRBJ2-3, is DGGITQSPKYLFRKEGQNVTLSCEQNLNHDAMYWYRQDPGQGLRLIYYSQIVNDFQKGDIAEGYSVSREKKESFPLTVTSAQKNPTAFYLCASSIRGLAGNTDTQYFGPGTRLTVL.